The 8 T cell receptor beta chains below all came from one sample that was sequenced in a study of chemoradiotherapy in HPV16-positive cancers. Assay: immunoSEQ multiplex PCR; the TCRdb copy retains only in-frame clones and omits some. Of roughly 7,100 clones in the sample, roughly four fifths are singletons; the top ten hold roughly 3%. The input for sequencing was blood, taken from a patient who underwent chemoradiotherapy. The source is a human donor with HPV-associated anogenital cancer.

The chain is built from TRBV2 and TRBJ1-2; unclear D gene. The V gene's germline CDR1 is SNHLY and CDR2 FYNNEI. This CDR3 has 13 amino acids. The ends were cut back, 4 bases at V and 6 bases at J, with 12 bases in the middle. CDR3 protein: CASSVIGSDGYTF. CDR3 in DNA: TGTGCCAGCAGTGTGATAGGGTCTGATGGCTACACCTTC.

J is TRBJ1-1 and V is TRBV7-8; D gene uncertain. V shed 5 bases and J shed 12 bases, with 19 bases lying between them. Germline assignment: CDR1 SGHVS and CDR2 FQNEAQ. The CDR3 totals 13 residues. This CDR3 reads CASSPREAFNTFF. CDR3 bases: TGTGCCAGCAGCCCAAGGGAGGCTTTCAACACTTTCTTT.

The gene calls are TRBV7-2 and TRBJ2-5; tentatively, D is TRBD2 (6 bases). The V end was cut by 5 bases, the J end by 5 bases, with 18 bases between. This CDR3 comprises 15 residues. CDR1 and CDR2 (germline): SGHTA, FQGNSA. CDR3 nucleotides: TGTGCCAGCAGCCCGATTGGGGGAGGCAGGGAGACCCAGTACTTC. This gives the protein CASSPIGGGRETQYF.

The V and J genes are TRBV5-4 and TRBJ2-1; possible D gene TRBD2, 5 bases. Trimming cost V 1 base and J 4 bases, with 9 bases left between them. CDR3 size: 14 residues. Germline CDR1 reads SGHNT; CDR2 reads YYREEE (reference sequence). CDR3 amino acids: CASSLQSGYNEQFF. In DNA, the CDR3 is TGTGCCAGCAGCTTGCAGAGCGGTTACAATGAGCAGTTCTTC.

The rearrangement uses TRBV23-1 and TRBJ2-3; the D gene is possibly TRBD2 (7 bases). TRBV23-1 is an ORF, and what it does is uncertain. The germline V and J ends were trimmed by 3 bases and 5 bases, with 12 bases remaining between them. The CDR3 has 14 amino acids. CDR3 DNA: TGCGCCAGCAGTCATAGGGGGGGAGGAGATACGCAGTATTTT. It yields the protein CASSHRGGGDTQYF.

This sequence joins TRBV5-1 and TRBJ1-1; the D is unclear. The V gene's germline CDR1 is SGHRS and CDR2 YFSETQ. CDR3 size: 14 residues. V lost 3 bases to trimming and J lost 1 base, with 10 bases between them. The CDR3 here is CASSSSLGNTEAFF. As DNA, the CDR3 is TGCGCCAGCAGCTCCAGTTTAGGGAACACTGAAGCTTTCTTT. Supplemented by reference TRBV5-1 and TRBJ1-1, the full variable domain reads KAGVTQTPRYLIKTRGQQVTLSCSPISGHRSVSWYQQTPGQGLQFLFEYFSETQRNKGNFPGRFSGRQFSNSRSEMNVSTLELGDSALYLCASSSSLGNTEAFFGQGTRLTVV.

The chain recombines TRBV2 with TRBJ1-4; a possible D gene is TRBD1 (5 bases). V dropped 7 bases and J dropped 4 bases, with 7 bases sitting between them. The CDR3 is 12 residues long. Germline loops: CDR1 SNHLY, CDR2 FYNNEI. The CDR3 is CASKQVNEKLFF. The CDR3 nucleotides read TGTGCCAGCAAACAGGTTAATGAAAAACTGTTTTTT.

The chain employs TRBV19 and TRBJ2-5; possible D gene TRBD2, 6 bases. Germline values: CDR1 LNHDA, CDR2 SQIVND (reference sequence). V was cut by 2 bases and J by 5 bases, with 9 bases left in between. The CDR3 runs 13 residues. For the CDR3, the DNA is TGTGCCAGTAGTATACCCCGGGGGGAGACCCAGTACTTC. Protein: CASSIPRGETQYF.